Listed below are T cell receptor beta chains from one sample, sequenced in a study of control samples from healthy donors and cancer patients. TCRdb's copy holds only in-frame clones and misses some; the assay was immunoSEQ multiplex PCR. The profile shows about 18,000 clones, around 84% of them singletons. Sequencing used PBMCs. The origin of the receptors is a man older than 75 with head and neck cancer. The CDR3 runs from the conserved cysteine through the conserved F or W. D genes are given only for firm matches. Not every row has a clone size; where given, it reads once, few, many or a size class.

>.|TRBV3-1/TRBV3-2|.|TRBJ2-3
CASNPGQGTDTQYF
TGTGCCAGCAACCCGGGACAAGGCACAGATACGCAGTATTTT
>TRBD1|TRBV12-3/TRBV12-4|.|TRBJ2-7
CASGRDRAYEQYF
TGTGCCAGCGGCCGGGACAGGGCCTACGAGCAGTACTTC
>TRBD2|TRBV11-3|.|TRBJ2-1
CASSLGGLAGGGDEQFF
TGTGCCAGCAGCTTAGGAGGACTAGCGGGGGGCGGTGATGAGCAGTTCTTC
>TRBD1|TRBV14|.|TRBJ1-2
CASSQGQGAVSGYTF
TGTGCCAGCAGCCAGGGACAGGGGGCTGTGAGCGGCTACACCTTC
>TRBD1|TRBV9|.|TRBJ1-3
CASSARVQGIGNTIYF
TGTGCCAGCAGCGCCAGGGTACAGGGGATCGGAAACACCATATATTTT
>TRBD1|TRBV18|.|TRBJ2-7
CASSPRDRVTYEQYF
TGTGCCAGCTCACCACGGGACAGGGTAACCTACGAGCAGTACTTC
>TRBD1|TRBV10-3|.|TRBJ1-1
CAISSGQGANTEAFF
TGTGCCATCAGCTCAGGACAGGGGGCTAACACTGAAGCTTTCTTT
>TRBD2|TRBV9|.|TRBJ2-7
CASSVAGGSLYEQYF
TGTGCCAGCAGCGTAGCGGGCGGGAGTCTCTACGAGCAGTACTTC
>TRBD1|TRBV7-9|.|TRBJ2-6
CASSFDRVGANVLTF
TGTGCCAGCAGCTTCGACAGGGTTGGGGCCAACGTCCTGACTTTC
>.|TRBV5-6|.|TRBJ2-7
CASSLVSSYEQYF
TGTGCCAGCAGCTTGGTCAGCTCCTACGAGCAGTACTTC
>.|TRBV5-8|.|TRBJ2-1
CASSLVQTSSYNEQFF
TGTGCCAGCAGCTTGGTCCAAACGAGCTCCTACAATGAGCAGTTCTTC
>.|TRBV30|.|TRBJ1-1
CAWSPGHRNTEAFF
TGTGCCTGGAGTCCCGGACATCGGAACACTGAAGCTTTCTTT
>.|TRBV27|once|TRBJ2-5
CASSLIGSRETQYF
TGTGCCAGCAGTTTAATCGGGAGTCGGGAGACCCAGTACTTC
>TRBD1|TRBV5-1|.|TRBJ1-5
CASSLEQGARSNQPQHF
TGCGCCAGCAGCTTGGAACAGGGGGCTAGAAGCAATCAGCCCCAGCATTTT
>.|TRBV2|.|TRBJ2-7
CASSFTYEQYF
TGTGCCAGCAGTTTTACCTACGAGCAGTACTTC
>TRBD1|TRBV27|.|TRBJ1-6
CASSVETGYNSPLHF
TGTGCCAGCAGTGTGGAGACAGGGTATAATTCACCCCTCCACTTT
>TRBD1|TRBV24-1|.|TRBJ1-5
CATSVQGAVQPQHF
TGTGCCACCAGCGTACAGGGGGCCGTTCAGCCCCAGCATTTT
>.|TRBV24-1|few|TRBJ2-1
CATRDTYNEQFF
TGTGCCACCAGGGACACCTACAATGAGCAGTTCTTC
>.|TRBV3-1/TRBV3-2|.|TRBJ1-6
CASSQPGPPSPLHF
TGTGCCAGCAGCCAACCCGGGCCCCCTTCACCCCTCCACTTT
>TRBD1|TRBV5-4|.|TRBJ2-5
CASSWDSQETQYF
TGTGCCAGCAGCTGGGACAGCCAAGAGACCCAGTACTTC
>TRBD2|TRBV27|.|TRBJ2-5
CASSLSVTSGQETQYF
TGTGCCAGCAGTTTAAGTGTTACTAGCGGGCAAGAGACCCAGTACTTC
>.|TRBV18|few|TRBJ1-6
CASHPGFNSPLHF
TGTGCCAGCCACCCAGGGTTCAATTCACCCCTCCACTTT
>TRBD1|TRBV29-1|.|TRBJ1-1
CSVGRQGADTEAFF
TGCAGCGTGGGCCGACAGGGGGCGGACACTGAAGCTTTCTTT
>TRBD2|TRBV27|.|TRBJ2-5
CASSLSGLGGGGQETQYF
TGTGCCAGCAGTTTATCGGGCCTGGGCGGGGGGGGTCAAGAGACCCAGTACTTC
>.|TRBV4-2|.|TRBJ1-6
CASSQERWQINSPLHF
TGTGCCAGCAGCCAAGAAAGATGGCAGATTAATTCACCCCTCCACTTT
>.|TRBV7-6|.|TRBJ2-1
CASSPSALSSYNEQFF
TGTGCCAGCAGCCCGTCGGCCCTGAGCTCCTACAATGAGCAGTTCTTC
>.|TRBV5-1|.|TRBJ2-2
CASSLRANANTGELFF
TGCGCCAGCAGCCTCCGGGCTAACGCGAACACCGGGGAGCTGTTTTTT
>.|TRBV5-1|few|TRBJ2-2
CASSSSLPNTGELFF
TGCGCCAGCAGCTCGTCCCTCCCCAACACCGGGGAGCTGTTTTTT
>TRBD1|TRBV9|.|TRBJ2-2
CASSDLTGFDTGELFF
TGTGCCAGCAGCGATCTGACAGGGTTCGATACCGGGGAGCTGTTTTTT
>TRBD1|TRBV28|few|TRBJ2-6
CASSSTGLRLNVLTF
TGTGCCAGCAGTTCGACAGGGCTCAGGTTGAACGTCCTGACTTTC
>TRBD2|TRBV19|.|TRBJ2-2
CASSRRLAGDTGELFF
TGTGCCAGTAGTCGCCGACTAGCGGGAGACACCGGGGAGCTGTTTTTT
>.|TRBV5-1|.|TRBJ2-7
CASSLRGWEQYF
TGCGCCAGCAGCTTGAGGGGCTGGGAGCAGTACTTC
>.|TRBV12-2|few|TRBJ2-7
CASRSPGCEQYF
TGTGCAAGTCGCTCTCCAGGGTGCGAGCAGTACTTC
>TRBD2|TRBV6-5|.|TRBJ2-1
CASSLAGGWGNEQFF
TGTGCCAGCTCCCTTGCGGGGGGGTGGGGCAATGAGCAGTTCTTC
>TRBD1|TRBV5-1|.|TRBJ2-7
CASSLAPGGIYEQYF
TGCGCCAGCAGCTTGGCCCCAGGGGGTATCTACGAGCAGTACTTC
>.|TRBV9|.|TRBJ2-1
CASSVGAGVGNEQFF
TGTGCCAGCAGCGTAGGGGCAGGGGTGGGGAATGAGCAGTTCTTC
>TRBD1|TRBV29-1|.|TRBJ1-1
CSVDPKIGTGREAFF
TGCAGCGTAGATCCCAAGATCGGGACAGGCCGTGAAGCTTTCTTT
>TRBD1|TRBV9|.|TRBJ2-7
CASSVGQGASNEQYF
TGTGCCAGCAGCGTAGGACAGGGGGCGTCTAACGAGCAGTACTTC
>.|TRBV2|.|TRBJ1-1
CASSRTVGMGTEAFF
TGTGCCAGCAGCCGCACGGTGGGGATGGGGACTGAAGCTTTCTTT
>.|TRBV6-4|once|TRBJ1-1
CASSTHRGTEAFF
TGTGCCAGCAGTACCCACAGAGGTACTGAAGCTTTCTTT
>TRBD2|TRBV5-1|.|TRBJ2-3
CASSLPSGGAADTQYF
TGCGCCAGCAGCTTGCCGAGCGGGGGGGCCGCAGATACGCAGTATTTT
>TRBD2|TRBV20-1|.|TRBJ2-1
CSASPQTSGGNEQFF
TGCAGTGCTAGTCCTCAGACTAGCGGTGGAAATGAGCAGTTCTTC
>.|TRBV7-9|few|TRBJ2-3
CASSLAAANTDTQYF
TGTGCCAGCAGCTTAGCGGCAGCCAACACAGATACGCAGTATTTT
>.|TRBV18|.|TRBJ1-3
CASSLEGSASGNTIYF
TGTGCCAGCTCACTTGAAGGCAGTGCCTCTGGAAACACCATATATTTT
>.|TRBV10-3|.|TRBJ1-2
CAISEIAAIGTYGYTF
TGTGCCATCAGTGAAATTGCGGCAATCGGGACCTATGGCTACACCTTC
>TRBD2|TRBV6-5|.|TRBJ2-1
CASSYVWEGEQFF
TGTGCCAGCAGTTATGTTTGGGAGGGTGAGCAGTTCTTC